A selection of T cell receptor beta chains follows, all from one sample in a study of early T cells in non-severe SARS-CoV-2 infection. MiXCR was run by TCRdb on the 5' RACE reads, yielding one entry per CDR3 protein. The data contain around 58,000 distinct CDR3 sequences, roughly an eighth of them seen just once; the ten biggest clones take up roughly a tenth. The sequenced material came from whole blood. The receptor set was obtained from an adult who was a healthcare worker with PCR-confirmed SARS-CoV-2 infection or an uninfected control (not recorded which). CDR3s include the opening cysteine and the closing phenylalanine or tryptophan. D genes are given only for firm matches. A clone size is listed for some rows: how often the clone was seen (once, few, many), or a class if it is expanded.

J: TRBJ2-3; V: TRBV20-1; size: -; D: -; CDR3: CSARGAPEGRTDTQYF; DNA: TGCAGTGCTAGAGGCGCGCCGGAGGGGAGGACAGATACGCAGTATTTT
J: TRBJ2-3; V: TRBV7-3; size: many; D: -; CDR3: CASSLSTVNTDTQYF; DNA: TGTGCCAGCAGCTTAAGTACGGTCAACACAGATACGCAGTATTTT
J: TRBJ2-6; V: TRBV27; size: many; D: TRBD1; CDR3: CASSLSIGQAWASGANVLTF; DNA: TGTGCCAGCAGTTTATCGATAGGACAGGCATGGGCGTCTGGGGCCAACGTCCTGACTTTC
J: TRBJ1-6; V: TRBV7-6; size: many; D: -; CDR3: CASSLGASSYNSPLHF; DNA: TGTGCCAGCAGCTTAGGAGCGAGCTCCTATAATTCACCCCTCCACTTT
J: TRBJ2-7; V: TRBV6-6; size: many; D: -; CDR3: CASSSWDGDEQYF; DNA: TGTGCCAGCAGTTCCTGGGACGGCGACGAGCAGTACTTC
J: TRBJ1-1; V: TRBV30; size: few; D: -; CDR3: CAWNSVGRNTEAFF; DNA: TGTGCCTGGAACAGCGTGGGGAGAAACACTGAAGCTTTCTTT
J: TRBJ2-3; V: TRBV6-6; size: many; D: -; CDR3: CASRPGLPPRDTQYF; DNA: TGTGCCAGCAGACCGGGACTTCCTCCCCGGGATACGCAGTATTTT
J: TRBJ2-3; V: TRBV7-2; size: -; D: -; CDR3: CASSLLRISTDTQYF; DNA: TGTGCCAGCAGCTTATTAAGGATTTCTACAGATACGCAGTATTTT
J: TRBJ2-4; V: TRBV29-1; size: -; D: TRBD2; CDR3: CSMSSGLKNIQYF; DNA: TGCAGCATGTCTTCGGGACTAAAAAACATTCAGTACTTC
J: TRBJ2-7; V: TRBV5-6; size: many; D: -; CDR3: CASSLKVDTYEQYF; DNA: TGTGCCAGCAGCCTCAAGGTGGATACCTACGAGCAGTACTTC
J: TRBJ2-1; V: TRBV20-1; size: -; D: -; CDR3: CSAPTEGRREQFF; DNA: TGCAGTGCTCCCACGGAGGGGAGGCGAGAGCAGTTCTTC
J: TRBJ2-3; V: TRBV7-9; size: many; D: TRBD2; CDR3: CASSYQVGLAPVTDTQYF; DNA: TGTGCCAGCAGCTATCAAGTGGGACTAGCGCCGGTCACAGATACGCAGTATTTT
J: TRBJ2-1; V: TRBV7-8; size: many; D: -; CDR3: CASSLSGTPYNEQFF; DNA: TGTGCCAGCAGCTTAAGCGGCACACCCTACAATGAGCAGTTCTTC
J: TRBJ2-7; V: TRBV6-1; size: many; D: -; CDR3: CASSESLDLYEQYF; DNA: TGTGCCAGCAGTGAATCCCTAGATCTATACGAGCAGTACTTC
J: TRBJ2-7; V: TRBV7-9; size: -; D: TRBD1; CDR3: CASSRPPGQGDEQYF; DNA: TGTGCCAGCAGCCGACCCCCGGGACAGGGTGACGAGCAGTACTTC
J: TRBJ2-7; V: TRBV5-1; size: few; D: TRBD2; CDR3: CTSSFGSGNYEQYF; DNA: TGCACCAGCAGCTTCGGTAGCGGGAACTACGAGCAGTACTTC
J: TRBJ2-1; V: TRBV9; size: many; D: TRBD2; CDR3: CASSVGGTSGINEQFF; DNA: TGTGCCAGCAGCGTAGGTGGGACTAGCGGGATAAATGAGCAGTTCTTC
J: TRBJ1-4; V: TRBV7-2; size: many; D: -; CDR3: CASSGGRNEKLFF; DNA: TGTGCCAGCAGTGGGGGCCGGAATGAAAAACTGTTTTTT
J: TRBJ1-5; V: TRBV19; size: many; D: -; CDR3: CASSIRAGANQPQHF; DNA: TGTGCCAGTAGTATAAGGGCAGGGGCTAATCAGCCCCAGCATTTT
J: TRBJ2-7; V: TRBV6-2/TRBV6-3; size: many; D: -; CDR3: CASRLPGNEQYF; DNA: TGTGCCAGCAGGCTGCCAGGGAACGAGCAGTACTTC
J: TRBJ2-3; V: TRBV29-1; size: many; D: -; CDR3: CSGYRESMQYF; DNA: TGCAGCGGGTACAGGGAATCCATGCAGTATTTT
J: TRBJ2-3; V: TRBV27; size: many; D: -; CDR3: CASSPHTDTQYF; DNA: TGTGCCAGCAGTCCACACACAGATACGCAGTATTTT
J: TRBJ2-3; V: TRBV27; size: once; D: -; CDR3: CASSSTSRGRRDTQYF; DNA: TGTGCCAGCAGTTCTACGTCTAGGGGTAGACGAGATACGCAGTATTTT
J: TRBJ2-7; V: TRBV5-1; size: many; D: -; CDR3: CASSSTYGEQYF; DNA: TGCGCCAGCAGTTCGACGTACGGCGAGCAGTACTTC
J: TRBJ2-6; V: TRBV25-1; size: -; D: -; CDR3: CATGGANVLTF; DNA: TGTGCCACTGGTGGGGCCAACGTCCTGACTTTC
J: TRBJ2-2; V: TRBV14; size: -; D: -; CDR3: CASSQDWQANTGELFF; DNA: TGTGCCAGCAGCCAAGATTGGCAGGCGAACACCGGGGAGCTGTTTTTT
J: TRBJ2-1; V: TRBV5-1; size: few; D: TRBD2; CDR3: CASSPPTSGRGNEQFF; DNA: TGCGCCAGCAGCCCCCCTACTAGCGGGAGGGGAAATGAGCAGTTCTTC
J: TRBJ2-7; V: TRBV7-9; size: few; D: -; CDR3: CASSSHRDYEQYF; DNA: TGTGCCAGCAGCTCCCACAGGGACTACGAGCAGTACTTC
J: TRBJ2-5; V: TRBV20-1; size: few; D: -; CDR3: CSAREGTAGETQYF; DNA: TGCAGTGCTAGAGAAGGGACAGCGGGGGAGACCCAGTACTTC
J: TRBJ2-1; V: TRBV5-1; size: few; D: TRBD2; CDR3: CASSLGLAGGYNEQFF; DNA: TGCGCCAGCAGCTTGGGACTAGCGGGAGGGTACAATGAGCAGTTCTTC
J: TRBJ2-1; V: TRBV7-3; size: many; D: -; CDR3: CASSSTRNEQFF; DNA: TGTGCCAGCAGCTCCACCCGGAATGAGCAGTTCTTC
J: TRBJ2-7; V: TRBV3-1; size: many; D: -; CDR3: CASSQEGTFLTREQYF; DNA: TGTGCCAGCAGCCAAGAAGGCACGTTCCTTACCCGCGAGCAGTACTTC
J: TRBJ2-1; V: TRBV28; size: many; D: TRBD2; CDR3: CASSNEGTSGYNEQFF; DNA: TGTGCCAGCAGCAACGAGGGGACTAGCGGCTACAATGAGCAGTTCTTC
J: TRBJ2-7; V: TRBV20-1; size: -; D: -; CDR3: CSARAIEGYEQYF; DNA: TGCAGTGCTAGAGCGATCGAGGGCTACGAGCAGTACTTC
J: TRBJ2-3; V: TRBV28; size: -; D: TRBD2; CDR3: CASSLRTSGTDMQYF; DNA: TGTGCCAGCAGTTTAAGGACTAGCGGGACAGATATGCAGTATTTT
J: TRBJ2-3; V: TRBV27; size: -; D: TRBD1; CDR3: CASSRRSGQGASTDTQYF; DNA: TGTGCCAGCAGTCGAAGGTCGGGACAGGGGGCGTCCACAGATACGCAGTATTTT
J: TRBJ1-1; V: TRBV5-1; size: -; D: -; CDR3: CASSLAGPKVGTEAFF; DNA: TGCGCCAGCAGCTTGGCAGGACCCAAGGTCGGCACTGAAGCTTTCTTT
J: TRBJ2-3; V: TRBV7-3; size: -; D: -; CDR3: CASSLYPTGASTDTQYF; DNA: TGTGCCAGCAGCTTATACCCCACGGGAGCTAGCACAGATACGCAGTATTTT
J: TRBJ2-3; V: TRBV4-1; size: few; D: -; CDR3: CASSQSNTGHRRGDTQYF; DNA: TGCGCCAGCAGCCAATCCAACACGGGACACCGTCGCGGAGATACGCAGTATTTT
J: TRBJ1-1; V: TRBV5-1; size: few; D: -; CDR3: CASSPSGAGMNTEAFF; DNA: TGCGCCAGCAGCCCATCGGGGGCAGGGATGAACACTGAAGCTTTCTTT
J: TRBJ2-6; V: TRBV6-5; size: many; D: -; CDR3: CATRTPGANVLTF; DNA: TGTGCCACACGGACCCCTGGGGCCAACGTCCTGACTTTC
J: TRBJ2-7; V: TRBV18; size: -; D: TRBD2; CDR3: CASSQAGLATPYEQYF; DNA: TGTGCCAGCTCCCAAGCGGGACTAGCTACCCCCTACGAGCAGTACTTC
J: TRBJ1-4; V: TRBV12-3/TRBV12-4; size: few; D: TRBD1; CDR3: CASSPGQGTGKLFF; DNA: TGTGCCAGCAGTCCTGGACAGGGGACTGGAAAACTGTTTTTT
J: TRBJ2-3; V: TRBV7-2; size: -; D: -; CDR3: CASSYSIAELSPQYF; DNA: TGTGCCAGCAGCTACTCAATAGCGGAGCTTTCTCCGCAGTATTTT
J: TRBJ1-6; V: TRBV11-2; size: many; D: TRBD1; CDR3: CATRGPWDRNSPLHF; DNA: TGTGCCACGAGGGGCCCCTGGGACAGAAATTCACCCCTCCACTTT
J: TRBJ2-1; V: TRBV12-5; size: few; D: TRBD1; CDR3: CASGQGAGVDNEQFF; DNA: TGTGCTAGTGGCCAGGGGGCCGGGGTGGACAATGAGCAGTTCTTC
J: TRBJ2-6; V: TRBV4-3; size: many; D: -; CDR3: CASSQEGKGRSGANVLTF; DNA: TGCGCCAGCAGCCAAGAAGGGAAGGGGAGATCTGGGGCCAACGTCCTGACTTTC
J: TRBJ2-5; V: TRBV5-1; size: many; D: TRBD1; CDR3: CASSRTGQGQETQYF; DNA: TGCGCCAGCAGCCGGACTGGACAGGGACAAGAGACCCAGTACTTC
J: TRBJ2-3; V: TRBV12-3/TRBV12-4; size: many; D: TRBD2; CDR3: CASSFSPWTSGPGGDTQYF; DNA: TGTGCCAGCAGTTTTTCCCCATGGACTAGCGGGCCTGGGGGAGATACGCAGTATTTT
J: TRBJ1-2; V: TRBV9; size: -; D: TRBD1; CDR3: CASSPGTGTGGYTF; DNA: TGTGCCAGCAGTCCCGGGACAGGGACTGGTGGCTACACCTTC
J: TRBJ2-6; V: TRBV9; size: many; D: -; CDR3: CASSPPAGANVLTF; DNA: TGTGCCAGCAGCCCGCCGGCTGGGGCCAACGTCCTGACTTTC